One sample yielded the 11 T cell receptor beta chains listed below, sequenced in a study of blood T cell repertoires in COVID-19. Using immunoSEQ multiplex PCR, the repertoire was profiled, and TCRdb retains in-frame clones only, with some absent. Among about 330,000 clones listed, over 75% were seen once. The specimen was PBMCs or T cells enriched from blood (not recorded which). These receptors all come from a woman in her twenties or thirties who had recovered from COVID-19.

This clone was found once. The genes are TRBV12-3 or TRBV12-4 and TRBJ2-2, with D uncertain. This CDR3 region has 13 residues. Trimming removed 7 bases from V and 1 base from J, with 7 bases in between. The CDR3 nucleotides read TGTGCCAGCACCCTTCTGAACACCGGGGAGCTGTTTTTT. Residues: CASTLLNTGELFF.

Here the CDR3 reads CASSFGRGNNNEQFF. The CDR3 nucleotides read TGTGCCAGCAGCTTCGGACGGGGGAATAACAATGAGCAGTTCTTC. This chain joins TRBV7-2 and TRBJ2-1, with D maybe TRBD2 (6 bases). Trimming took 3 bases from V and 5 from J, leaving 14 bases between them. The CDR3 totals 15 residues. Germline-derived CDR1 and CDR2 are SGHTA and FQGNSA.

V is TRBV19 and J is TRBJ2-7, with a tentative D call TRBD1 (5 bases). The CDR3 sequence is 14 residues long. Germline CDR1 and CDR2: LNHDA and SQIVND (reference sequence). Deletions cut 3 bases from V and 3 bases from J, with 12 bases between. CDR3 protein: CASSMGLPIYEQYF. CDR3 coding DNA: TGTGCCAGTAGTATGGGGCTGCCGATCTACGAGCAGTACTTC.

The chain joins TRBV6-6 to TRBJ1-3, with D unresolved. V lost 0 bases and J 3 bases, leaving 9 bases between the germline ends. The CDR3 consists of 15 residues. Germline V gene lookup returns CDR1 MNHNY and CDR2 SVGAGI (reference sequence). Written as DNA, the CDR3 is TGTGCCAGCAGTTACTCGCTTATGAGTGGAAACACCATATATTTT. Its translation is CASSYSLMSGNTIYF.

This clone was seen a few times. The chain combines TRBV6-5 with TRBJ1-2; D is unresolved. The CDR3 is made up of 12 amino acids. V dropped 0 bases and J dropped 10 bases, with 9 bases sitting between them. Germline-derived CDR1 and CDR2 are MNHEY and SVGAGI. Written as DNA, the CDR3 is TGTGCCAGCAGTTACTCCGACGGAGCCTACACCTTC. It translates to CASSYSDGAYTF.

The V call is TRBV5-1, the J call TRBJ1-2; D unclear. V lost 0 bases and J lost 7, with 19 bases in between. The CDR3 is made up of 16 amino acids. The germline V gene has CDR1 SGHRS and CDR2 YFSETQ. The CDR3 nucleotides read TGCGCCAGCAGCTTGGCAGCGGCGGGAAAGGAGGCTGGCTACACCTTC. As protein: CASSLAAAGKEAGYTF.

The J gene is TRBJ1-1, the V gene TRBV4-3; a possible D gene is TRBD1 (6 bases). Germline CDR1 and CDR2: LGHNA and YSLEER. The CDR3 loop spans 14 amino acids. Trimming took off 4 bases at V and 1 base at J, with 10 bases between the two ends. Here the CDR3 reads CASSLQGPNTEAFF. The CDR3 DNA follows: TGCGCCAGCAGCCTACAGGGTCCGAACACTGAAGCTTTCTTT.

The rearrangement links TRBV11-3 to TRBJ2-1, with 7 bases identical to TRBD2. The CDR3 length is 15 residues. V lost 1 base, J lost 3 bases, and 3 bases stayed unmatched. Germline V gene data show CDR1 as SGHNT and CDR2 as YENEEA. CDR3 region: CASSLGGGIYNEQFF. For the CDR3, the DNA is TGTGCCAGCAGCTTAGGGGGGGGGATCTACAATGAGCAGTTCTTC.

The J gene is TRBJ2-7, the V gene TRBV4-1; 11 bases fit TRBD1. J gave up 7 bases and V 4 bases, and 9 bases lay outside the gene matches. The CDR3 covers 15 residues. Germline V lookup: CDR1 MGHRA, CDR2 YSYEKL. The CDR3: CASSPPGTGGKEQYF. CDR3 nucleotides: TGCGCCAGCAGCCCTCCCGGGACAGGGGGAAAGGAGCAGTACTTC.

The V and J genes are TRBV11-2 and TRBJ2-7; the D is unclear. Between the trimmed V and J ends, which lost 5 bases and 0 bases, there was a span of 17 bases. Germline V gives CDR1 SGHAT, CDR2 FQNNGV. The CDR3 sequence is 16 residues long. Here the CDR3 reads CASSPTGTESSYEQYF. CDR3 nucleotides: TGTGCCAGCAGCCCAACTGGCACAGAAAGCTCCTACGAGCAGTACTTC.

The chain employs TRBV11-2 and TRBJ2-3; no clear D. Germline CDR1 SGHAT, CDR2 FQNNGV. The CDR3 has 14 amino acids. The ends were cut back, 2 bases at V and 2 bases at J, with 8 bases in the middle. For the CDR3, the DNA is TGTGCCAGCAGCTTAAACTATGTCACAGATACGCAGTATTTT. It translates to CASSLNYVTDTQYF.